This T cell receptor beta chain was sequenced for a study of early stage breast cancer tumors (dated by TCRdb to between 2016 and 2019). Concerning the study at large: Of the 16 invasive breast tumors, about a dozen were found to be estrogen receptor-positive, progesterone receptor-positive and HER2-negative. Across all samples, 2 million to 3 million templates representing roughly 1 million unique clonotypes were detected. The average read coverage per sample was roughly 10-fold. Of the 12 ER+/PR+/HER2- tumors, eight were classified as invasive ductal carcinomas and four as invasive lobular carcinomas. What the work shows at the level of the full study, not this receptor alone: Compared with adjacent normal breast tissue, tumors had roughly 2.5-fold higher T cell density and higher clonality. Enriched TCRB sequences shared across patients were mostly commonly generated sequences, unlikely to play an important role in the tumor microenvironment. Repertoires from blood and normal breast were more alike than repertoires from blood and tumor, and in about 90% of the 16 patients, comparing each tissue with blood separated tumor from normal. Because the cohort was small, a breakdown by tumor subtype could not be done. Chain pairing and functional markers such as CD4, CD8 and FOXP3 were not captured by bulk genomic DNA sequencing of unsorted cells.

The CDR3 holds 12 amino acids from the cysteine to the phenylalanine. Here the CDR3 DNA is all that survives: 36 bases in frame from base 1. Taken from the germline V gene, the CDR1 and CDR2 loops are SGHNT and YENEEA. Trimming removed 5 bases from V and 12 bases from J, leaving 15 bases between the germline ends. Comment on this clone: Its antigen target is currently unknown. Base qualities are missing; no much larger clone stands one base away.

Two independent genomic DNA replicates were amplified for each sample, with around 0.5 ug used for blood and roughly 1.5 ug for tumor or normal breast. Following the manufacturer's instructions, the ImmunoSeq Intro kit was used to carry out TCRB sequencing on genomic DNA. Multiplex PCR was run for 25 to 35 cycles using proprietary primers and spike-in control sequences for absolute quantification. An 87-bp fragment spanning the CDR3 and flanking V and J genes was sequenced with single-end 150-bp reads. Each lane of an Illumina MiSeq running version 3.0 chemistry carried seven multiplexed samples, with two replicates apiece. Processing in the source paper ran as follows. Raw data were processed with the vendor's proprietary pipeline, and both replicates were merged into a single result per sample. Productive rearrangements sharing the V-gene family, CDR3 amino acid sequence and J-gene segment were defined as clonotypes. Clonality was calculated as 1 minus the normalized Shannon entropy (Pielou evenness) of TCRB abundances. T cell density was estimated by dividing total templates by the number of input cells inferred from the DNA input amount. Recon, run with its default parameters, was used to estimate overall repertoire diversity and clonality. Tumor-enriched clonotypes were defined as having over 0.1% abundance in tumor and at least 32-fold higher abundance than in normal breast. TCRdb obtained this table from immuneACCESS and retained in-frame rearrangements with V and J assigned. These tables miss some clones; where compared with another copy, unresolved V genes account for less than half of the shortfall, and the remainder is unexplained. V, J and clone size reflect that table, while D and trimming were determined from the DNA. For this sample there are more than 60,000 clones; roughly 80% appear just once. The leading ten clones occupy roughly 3.2% of the sample.

The study profiled bulk TCR beta-chain repertoires in matched peripheral blood, tumor and adjacent normal breast tissue taken from fewer than 20 patients with early-stage breast cancer. Before surgery, whole blood (about 4.5-11 mL) was collected into EDTA tubes and processed within 2 hours. Ficoll-Paque centrifugation in SepMate-50 tubes was used to isolate peripheral blood mononuclear cells. PBMCs were cryopreserved in around 90% FBS with approximately 10% DMSO in aliquots of roughly 2 to 4.5 million cells and stored in liquid nitrogen. The Qiagen AllPrep DNA/RNA Mini kit was used for genomic DNA extraction.

The V gene is TRBV11-3 and the J gene is TRBJ2-3; the D gene is perhaps TRBD2, on 5 matching bases. The sequenced sample was blood. This TCR was sampled from a person between 60 and 69 years old with breast cancer. For the CDR3, the sequence is CASSLDGLAQYF. The sequenced DNA: TGTGCCAGCAGCCTCGACGGGCTAGCTCAGTATTTT.